A selection of T cell receptor beta chains follows, all from one sample in a study of OX40 agonist ivuxolimab in advanced cancers. Assay used: immunoSEQ multiplex PCR; TCRdb lists only in-frame clones, some missing. The profile shows about 19,000 clones, over 70% of them singletons. Sequences were derived from CD4+ or CD8+ T cells sorted from blood, sampled in a trial of the OX40 agonist ivuxolimab. The receptors originated from an adult with an advanced solid tumor such as melanoma, head and neck, liver or kidney cancer. Each CDR3 is given with its conserved first and last residue. Each record gives: clone size, D gene, V gene, J gene, CDR3 length, CDR3 DNA, CDR3 protein. A D gene is named only where the DNA matches it firmly. The listing skips clone size in some rows; elsewhere it reads once, few, many or a size class.

once	.	TRBV4-3	TRBJ2-4	16	TGCGCCAGCAGCCAAGATAATGAACTAGCCAAAAACATTCAGTACTTC	CASSQDNELAKNIQYF
.	.	TRBV27	TRBJ2-2	15	TGTGCCAGCAGTCCTAGCGCTACGAACACCGGGGAGCTGTTTTTT	CASSPSATNTGELFF
.	.	TRBV5-4	TRBJ1-6	17	TGTGCCAGCAGGGACGGGACGGTGAGCTCCTATAATTCACCCCTCCACTTT	CASRDGTVSSYNSPLHF
.	.	TRBV6-1	TRBJ2-7	15	TGTGCCAGCAGTGAAGATAGGAGGGCCCCCTACGAGCAGTACTTC	CASSEDRRAPYEQYF
.	TRBD1	TRBV9	TRBJ1-4	17	TGTGCCAGCAGCGTAGAGGACACAGGGGGATCGAATGAAAAACTGTTTTTT	CASSVEDTGGSNEKLFF
.	.	TRBV6-6	TRBJ2-1	13	TGTGCCAGCAGTACCCGACAGAACAATGAGCAGTTCTTC	CASSTRQNNEQFF
few	.	TRBV4-1	TRBJ2-7	15	TGCGCCAGCAGCCAAGAAGGCAGGGGCAGCTACGAGCAGTACTTC	CASSQEGRGSYEQYF
.	TRBD2	TRBV9	TRBJ2-3	13	TGTGCCAGCAGCGTAGGGGGAGGGACTGGGCAGTATTTT	CASSVGGGTGQYF
.	TRBD2	TRBV25-1	TRBJ2-7	15	TGTGCCAGCAGTGTGGGACTAGCGGGAGGAAGCGAGCAGTACTTC	CASSVGLAGGSEQYF
.	.	TRBV30	TRBJ2-7	13	TGTGCCTGGAGCCACATGGGGCGCGACGAGCAGTACTTC	CAWSHMGRDEQYF
.	TRBD2	TRBV28	TRBJ2-7	15	TGTGCCAGCAGTTTGGGTAGCGGGGGGGTTGACGAGCAGTACTTC	CASSLGSGGVDEQYF
.	.	TRBV5-4	TRBJ2-7	13	TGTGCCAGCAGCTTTGGGGAAGTGGACGAGCAGTACTTC	CASSFGEVDEQYF
.	.	TRBV6-4	TRBJ2-1	14	TGTGCCACAAAGTCAGGGCGGGGGCACAATGAGCAGTTCTTC	CATKSGRGHNEQFF
few	.	TRBV10-2	TRBJ1-2	14	TGCGCCAGCAGTGAGGGTCGGATTAACTATGGCTACACCTTC	CASSEGRINYGYTF
.	.	TRBV28	TRBJ1-1	16	TGTGCCAGCAGTTGGTCTGAGGCGAGCAGGAACACTGAAGCTTTCTTT	CASSWSEASRNTEAFF
.	.	TRBV5-1	TRBJ2-1	19	TGCGCCAGCAGCCCGCACAAGCTTGAGGGGGGGCGGATAGACAATGAGCAGTTCTTC	CASSPHKLEGGRIDNEQFF
once	.	TRBV2	TRBJ1-4	11	TGTGCCAGCAGTGAGTCAGAAAAACTGTTTTTT	CASSESEKLFF
medium-sized	.	TRBV7-8	TRBJ2-7	16	TGTGCCAGCAGCTTAGATTCCGGGACGGGATCCTACGAGCAGTACTTC	CASSLDSGTGSYEQYF
few	TRBD2	TRBV4-2	TRBJ2-7	15	TGTGCCAGCAGCCAAGCTTTACTAGCGGGGGGAAGGCTGTACTTC	CASSQALLAGGRLYF
.	TRBD1	TRBV14	TRBJ1-2	14	TGTGCCAGCAGCCAACCGGGACAGGCCTATGGCTACACCTTC	CASSQPGQAYGYTF
.	TRBD2	TRBV28	TRBJ2-1	16	TGTGCCAGCAGTGAGACTAGCGGGACCGTGTACAATGAGCAGTTCTTC	CASSETSGTVYNEQFF
.	.	TRBV18	TRBJ2-2	17	TGTGCCAGCTCACCATTGGACCAAGCGTTCTTCACCGGGGAGCTGTTTTTT	CASSPLDQAFFTGELFF
.	.	TRBV6-5	TRBJ2-7	13	TGTGCCACTGGAGTAACAGGGACGTTTGAGCAGTACTTC	CATGVTGTFEQYF
.	TRBD1	TRBV4-1	TRBJ2-5	15	TGCGCCAGCAGCCCTAGGACAGGGAGCTCTGTAGAGCAGTACTTC	CASSPRTGSSVEQYF
.	TRBD2	TRBV6-1	TRBJ2-7	15	TGTGCCAGCAGTACATGGACTAGCGGCGCCTACGAGCAGTACTTC	CASSTWTSGAYEQYF
.	.	TRBV20-1	TRBJ2-3	11	TGCAGTGCTAGACCCACAGATACGCAGTATTTT	CSARPTDTQYF
.	.	TRBV7-9	TRBJ1-1	15	TGTGCCAGCAGCATACTCCAGGGTCTGAACACTGAAGCTTTCTTT	CASSILQGLNTEAFF